This is a list of T cell receptor beta chains from one sample in a study of beta chain features in type 1 diabetes. Generated by immunoSEQ multiplex PCR, the TCRdb table keeps only in-frame clones and is missing some. Of approximately 24,000 clones listed, roughly half were seen once; the top ten hold 0.3%. The material sequenced was stem cell memory CD4+ T cells from blood. Receptors originate from a man under 40 with type 1 diabetes. The CDR3 runs from the conserved cysteine through the conserved F or W. A D gene is named only where the DNA matches it firmly. Not every row has a clone size; where given, it reads once, few, many or a size class.

j_call	d_call	clone_size	v_call	cdr3_aa	cdr3_nt
TRBJ2-7	TRBD1	NA	TRBV27	CASSSLTGAPPYEQYF	TGTGCCAGCAGTTCCCTAACAGGGGCCCCCCCCTACGAGCAGTACTTC
TRBJ1-5	NA	NA	TRBV5-6	CASSFYAASELPQHF	TGTGCCAGCAGCTTTTACGCCGCCTCGGAGCTGCCCCAGCATTTT
TRBJ2-3	TRBD1	NA	TRBV4-1	CASSQGVGQGADTQYF	TGCGCCAGCAGCCAAGGAGTAGGACAGGGGGCAGATACGCAGTATTTT
TRBJ1-5	TRBD1	once	TRBV27	CASIPIVVGTEYSNQPQHF	TGTGCCAGCATTCCGATCGTCGTAGGGACAGAGTATAGCAATCAGCCCCAGCATTTT
TRBJ2-3	TRBD1	few	TRBV15	CATRINRGLSDTQYF	TGTGCCACCAGGATAAACAGGGGGCTCTCAGATACGCAGTATTTT
TRBJ2-7	NA	few	TRBV18	CASSPPGIYEQYF	TGTGCCAGCTCACCCCCGGGGATTTACGAGCAGTACTTC
TRBJ2-1	TRBD2	NA	TRBV6-6	CASSYSTSGPGDEQFF	TGTGCCAGCAGTTACTCGACTAGCGGCCCTGGGGATGAGCAGTTCTTC
TRBJ2-7	NA	NA	TRBV27	CASRFRGRTEQYF	TGTGCCAGCAGGTTCAGAGGCCGAACCGAGCAGTACTTC
TRBJ1-5	NA	NA	TRBV2	CASSGTEISNQPQHF	TGTGCCAGCAGTGGGACAGAGATTAGCAATCAGCCCCAGCATTTT
TRBJ2-1	TRBD2	few	TRBV5-4	CASSLARLAGAYNEQFF	TGTGCCAGCAGCTTGGCCCGACTAGCGGGAGCCTACAATGAGCAGTTCTTC
TRBJ1-2	NA	NA	TRBV4-1	CASSQDRAGLNYGYTF	TGCGCCAGCAGCCAAGATCGGGCAGGGTTGAACTATGGCTACACCTTC
TRBJ1-3	NA	NA	TRBV15	CATSRDLSGVKDGNTIYF	TGTGCCACCAGCAGAGATCTCAGCGGAGTGAAAGATGGAAACACCATATATTTT
TRBJ1-2	TRBD1	NA	TRBV9	CASSVDRGDGYTF	TGTGCCAGCAGCGTCGACAGGGGCGATGGCTACACCTTC
TRBJ2-6	NA	few	TRBV14	CASSPFLSGANVLTF	TGTGCCAGCAGCCCCTTTCTCTCTGGGGCCAACGTCCTGACTTTC
TRBJ2-3	NA	once	TRBV9	CASSATTASTDTQYF	TGTGCCAGCAGCGCCACGACAGCGAGCACAGATACGCAGTATTTT
TRBJ2-5	TRBD2	few	TRBV5-1	CASSISGTSGGGQETQYF	TGCGCCAGCAGCATCAGCGGGACTAGCGGAGGGGGGCAAGAGACCCAGTACTTC
TRBJ2-5	NA	NA	TRBV18	CASSTTGPPDLQETQYF	TGTGCCAGCTCAACTACAGGGCCCCCCGACCTCCAAGAGACCCAGTACTTC
TRBJ2-7	TRBD1	NA	TRBV5-1	CASSGRGPSSYEQYF	TGCGCCAGCAGCGGAAGGGGGCCAAGCTCCTACGAGCAGTACTTC
TRBJ2-7	TRBD1	once	TRBV5-1	CASSPGTGVNEQYF	TGCGCCAGCAGCCCCGGGACAGGGGTCAACGAGCAGTACTTC
TRBJ2-1	NA	few	TRBV30	CAWSPRGGNEQFF	TGTGCCTGGAGCCCGCGGGGCGGCAATGAGCAGTTCTTC
TRBJ1-1	TRBD1	NA	TRBV9	CASSPPRGQNTEAFF	TGTGCCAGCAGCCCTCCCAGGGGGCAGAACACTGAAGCTTTCTTT
TRBJ2-3	NA	NA	TRBV5-4	CASSFGRRVSTDTQYF	TGTGCCAGCAGCTTTGGAAGGAGGGTAAGCACAGATACGCAGTATTTT
TRBJ1-6	TRBD1	NA	TRBV4-2	CASSQEMGQTFSPLHF	TGTGCCAGCAGCCAAGAAATGGGACAGACGTTTTCACCCCTCCACTTT
TRBJ2-1	TRBD2	NA	TRBV5-1	CASSATRRGTTYNEQFF	TGCGCCAGCAGCGCCACCCGGCGGGGGACGACCTACAATGAGCAGTTCTTC
TRBJ2-7	NA	few	TRBV29-1	CSVVAAGQGEQYF	TGCAGCGTTGTGGCGGCAGGGCAAGGGGAGCAGTACTTC
TRBJ2-1	TRBD1	NA	TRBV5-1	CASSIGTGTIEQFF	TGCGCCAGCAGCATCGGGACAGGGACTATCGAACAGTTCTTC
TRBJ1-1	TRBD1	once	TRBV9	CASSVQGDTEAFF	TGTGCCAGCAGCGTACAGGGGGACACTGAAGCTTTCTTT
TRBJ2-7	TRBD1	NA	TRBV5-4	CASRGDSTYEQYF	TGTGCCAGCAGAGGGGACAGTACCTACGAGCAGTACTTC
TRBJ1-2	TRBD1	NA	TRBV5-4	CASSSGQSDTF	TGTGCCAGCAGCTCGGGACAGTCTGACACCTTC
TRBJ1-2	TRBD1	few	TRBV6-1	CASSEAAGGFNYGYTF	TGTGCCAGCAGTGAAGCGGCAGGGGGCTTCAACTATGGCTACACCTTC
TRBJ2-7	TRBD2	NA	TRBV5-4	CASSPGASGGPYEQYF	TGTGCCAGCAGCCCCGGGGCTAGCGGGGGACCCTACGAGCAGTACTTC
TRBJ2-5	TRBD2	NA	TRBV19	CASSLLAGGLETQYF	TGTGCCAGTAGTCTTCTAGCGGGAGGTCTGGAGACCCAGTACTTC
TRBJ1-1	NA	NA	TRBV9	CASSFRGSGTEAFF	TGTGCCAGCAGCTTCCGGGGTTCTGGTACTGAAGCTTTCTTT
TRBJ2-4	TRBD2	few	TRBV18	CASSPGLAGVAKNIQYF	TGTGCCAGCTCACCCGGCCTAGCGGGAGTAGCCAAAAACATTCAGTACTTC
TRBJ2-7	TRBD1	NA	TRBV29-1	CSVGTGSGLGTKQYF	TGCAGCGTCGGGACAGGGTCAGGTTTAGGGACCAAGCAGTACTTC
TRBJ2-7	TRBD2	NA	TRBV5-1	CASSPGLAGGPLHEQYF	TGCGCCAGCAGCCCTGGACTAGCGGGGGGGCCCTTACACGAGCAGTACTTC
TRBJ1-1	TRBD1	NA	TRBV7-9	CASSPQTGGETEAFF	TGTGCCAGCAGCCCCCAAACAGGGGGCGAGACTGAAGCTTTCTTT